The following is a T cell receptor (beta chain) sequence with its context. This clone's antigen is unknown. Base qualities were left out, and no much larger clone turns up one base away. Library method: the immunoSEQ multiplex PCR assay. For the multiplex PCR, a mixture combining 60 forward primers for TCR Vbeta segments and 13 reverse primers for TCR Jbeta segments was used. The CDR3 region of rearranged TCR beta genes was amplified from genomic DNA by a multiplex PCR assay. On the Illumina HiSeq System, the amplified TCR beta libraries were sequenced as 87-base-pair reads. The study's own analysis went as follows. A later analysis tallied 75 million to 95 million unique TCR beta chains across the 650 to 750 repertoires, and around 12 million of those chains were shared by two or more donors. Raw reads were error-corrected and collapsed into unique sequences by a nearest-neighbor algorithm in which closely related sequences were merged to remove PCR and sequencing errors. To assign V, D and J gene segments, CDR3 sequences were aligned to IMGT reference sequences. For a sequence to be retained, a match of at least six nucleotides was required to both a V gene segment and a J gene segment. Rearrangements were classified as productive when the CDR3 lacked stop codons and remained in frame with V and J, and all other rearrangements were classified as non-productive. Following IMGT convention, CDR3 was defined as the stretch from the second conserved V-encoded cysteine to the conserved J-encoded phenylalanine. The earlier analysis of 587 of the donors excluded any sequence lacking an unambiguous match to a single V gene segment. In an earlier analysis of 587 of the donors, V segments were called functional above 56.7% productive rearrangements and were called segregating when the between-donor standard deviation exceeded 5%. A statistical classification framework was built to diagnose cytomegalovirus status from the catalog of TCR beta chain sequences. A later analysis assigned V and J genes by comparing TCR nucleotide sequences with IMGT/GENE-DB human TR gene sequences. The TCRdist pipeline was used in a later analysis to assign CDR3 sequences and most-parsimonious VDJ recombination scenarios. In a later analysis, every TCR beta chain was defined by the combination of its CDR3 amino acid sequence and its V-gene family, and reads without a unique V-gene family were dropped. As a way to deal with suspected cross-contamination and a sequencing artifact, a later analysis dropped over 550 nucleotide sequences that were highly shared and had low generation probability. In a later analysis, a clonal expansion index for each public chain was calculated from normalized within-repertoire ranks of inferred template counts. In a later analysis, generation probabilities were computed with a VDJ recombination model fitted to out-of-frame rearrangements, and the resulting probabilities were checked against IGoR. Hypergeometric tests were used in a later analysis to score TCR-TCR, TCR-HLA and TCR-CMV co-occurrence, with a repertoire-size bias correction applied to the TCR pairs. To estimate false discovery rates, a later analysis permuted the HLA or CMV assignments 20 times. A later analysis grouped co-occurring TCRs with DBSCAN, adding TCRdist sequence similarity when clustering within HLA-allele-positive subsets. Repertoires with fewer than 30,000 or more than 120,000 public chains were left out of co-occurrence clustering, as were five repertoires with anomalous nucleotide sharing. TCRdb holds this immuneACCESS table with in-frame rearrangements only. Some clones are missing; in checked studies, unresolved V genes explain under half, and the rest has no known cause. V and J calls and clone size come straight from that table; D and trimming were deduced from the DNA. The sample table holds about 76,000 clones, of which around 80% were seen once. The top ten clones comprise 9.5% to 13% of the sample.

This sample was taken from a study of cytomegalovirus exposure and HLA in healthy donors (TCRdb year 2017). About the full investigation: An earlier analysis of some 500 of the donors reported 250 to 300 Gb of sequence data and about 100 million unique TCR beta sequences from about 200 million T cells. The study profiled the T cell repertoires of hundreds of subjects by immunosequencing and related them to cytomegalovirus serostatus. To predict cytomegalovirus infection status, the study brought together high-throughput TCR immunosequencing, statistical association of individual TCRs with disease status, and machine learning. Along with the roughly 670-subject first cohort, a separate validation cohort of more than 90 different subjects was used. Among 300 to 450 genotyped donors of the cohort, an average of approximately 230,000 unique TCR beta nucleotide sequences were sequenced per donor, around 20% of them non-productive. To decide whether each TCR beta V gene segment behaved as functional or pseudogenic, an earlier analysis of nearly 600 of the donors relied on high-throughput TCR beta sequencing. Donor age, sex, ethnicity and CMV serostatus were collected together with the repertoire data. Because of strong linkage in the cohort, roughly 5 DR-DQ haplotypes were treated as single units for association and clustering. Rather than using new phenotypic data, the later analysis identified candidate immune exposures from TCR beta sequences and from how often those sequences occurred across donors. Both class I and class II loci were covered by HLA typing, at four-digit resolution. A later analysis re-analyzed previously published TCR beta repertoires from 550 to 700 donors and added high-resolution HLA genotyping to study TCR occurrence patterns. Every discovery cohort repertoire had been produced on one sequencing platform. The aim of the study was to test whether cataloging public T cell receptors could identify signatures of past pathogen exposure. Typing coverage differed by locus: A, B, C, DRB1 and DQB1 were typed in roughly 620-630 donors, DQA1 in approximately 520, DPA1 in 600 to 610, and DPB1 in 472. A later genetic analysis took genome-wide SNP genotypes for about 55% of the 666 donors and used that subset as a discovery cohort. The genetic ancestry cluster associated with self-reported Caucasian donors included over 65% of the 300 to 400 genotyped donors. Roughly 320 gigabases of sequencing data and around 80 million unique TCR sequences made up an early release that covered under 750 HLA-typed donors.

Deletion took 0 bases off V and 2 bases off J, with a span of 9 bases between the germline ends. Including cysteine and phenylalanine, the CDR3 has 15 amino acids. Of all the DNA, just the CDR3 is kept, 45 bases in frame from base 1. The germline V gene provides CDR1 SGHRS and CDR2 YFSETQ. The cohort was made up of under 800 healthy bone marrow donors. At the time of sampling, all cohort members were nominally healthy, though unrecorded immune exposures were likely present. The donor was CMV seropositive and belonged to the group of 250 to 300 seropositive cohort members. Each donor provided a peripheral blood sample, and peripheral blood mononuclear cells were used for TCR beta sequencing. The Qiagen DNeasy Blood Extraction Kit was used to extract genomic DNA from the blood cell samples. The investigation overall reported the following: The authors suggested that the approach could potentially be extended to other disease states and immunological phenotypes. In a later genetic analysis, a missense DCLRE1C variant was associated with V-gene and J-gene trimming of TCR beta chains, and the association was replicated in an independent cohort. When HLA alleles, especially DR and DQ, strongly co-occurred, TCR associations were difficult to assign to individual alleles. The earlier analysis of almost 600 of the donors excluded approximately 17 rarely observed V segments, including chromosome 9 orphons, because counts were too low. A total of roughly 160 TCR beta chains were listed by the study as associated with cytomegalovirus. Some IMGT-functional V segments, including TRBV6-2 and TRBV6-3, could not be distinguished by the 87-base-pair reads and were therefore excluded. HLA typing was unavailable for some donors at each locus, so association tests used only the typed subset. While some public TCRs were present in many individuals, most TCR sequences turned up only very rarely across donors. Roughly uniform sequencing depth across donors was assumed in presence/absence analyses, although this assumption may not hold. The sequencing pipeline was judged likely to have produced a cluster of highly shared sequence variants as a technical artifact. For the cohort, immune exposure information was limited to CMV serostatus. A further reported finding was that TCR beta sequences accurately predicted the HLA-A and HLA-B alleles for most subjects in the first cohort. The classifier was reported to diagnose cytomegalovirus status with high specificity and sensitivity in both the original and validation cohorts. In a later analysis, HLA-associated TCR beta chains showed more clonal expansion and lower generation probabilities than non-associated chains that were equally common. In a later genetic analysis, fewer N-insertions in productive TCRs were reported among donors in an Asian-associated ancestry cluster than the roughly 700-donor mean. A few of the identified cytomegalovirus-associated TCR beta chains were confirmed in vitro to be specific for cytomegalovirus antigens. According to a later analysis, TCR association rates differed among HLA loci, with DRB1 alleles showing the most associated TCRs and HLA-C alleles showing the fewest. Only TCR beta chains were sequenced in this cohort, and the absence of alpha or paired-chain data limited detectable features. In an earlier analysis of several hundred of the donors, most TCR beta V segments were observed in productive rearrangements about 87% or about 30% of the time, broadly matching IMGT annotations. Correlated functional status among segregating V segments might reflect linkage disequilibrium, but an unknown experimental factor could not be ruled out. Several of the top co-occurrence clusters appeared to be linked to parvovirus B19, influenza, CMV and Epstein-Barr virus, according to a later analysis. At a false discovery rate of 0.05, a later analysis linked about 17,000 TCR beta sequences to specific HLA alleles. In a later analysis, most CMV-associated TCR beta chains were found to appear HLA-restricted, with HLA associations seemingly driven largely by CMV exposure.

The specimen was PBMCs. The source is a male donor in good health and CMV-seropositive. Rearrangement joined TRBV5-1 to TRBJ1-3, with the D gene uncertain. The CDR3 has the sequence CASSLGGPPGNTIYF. In nucleotides, the sequence is TGCGCCAGCAGCTTGGGCGGGCCTCCTGGAAACACCATATATTTT.